This entry is about one T cell receptor (beta chain). What it binds is not known. The repertoire was sequenced with immunoSEQ multiplex PCR; TCRdb's copy has only in-frame clones and lacks some. Seen here are about 73,000 clones, under 95% observed once, and the top ten hold roughly a tenth. Sampled blood was obtained at baseline, cycle 4 day 1, and cycle 7 day 1. The sample belongs to a study of OX40 agonist ivuxolimab in advanced cancers. The wider study: Patients received the agonistic anti-OX40 (CD134) antibody ivuxolimab.

General observations from the study: The antigens recognized by the expanded peripheral T cells, that is their antigen specificity, were not determined. Compared with CD4+, CD8+ T cells on average had more expanded clones.

This CDR3 has 14 amino acids. The J segment lost 2 bases and the V segment lost 7 bases, leaving 7 bases of the junction unmatched. From germline, CDR1 is MNHEY and CDR2 SMNVEV (reference sequence). The sequenced sample was CD4+ or CD8+ T cells sorted from blood, obtained in a trial of the OX40 agonist ivuxolimab. This TCR derives from an adult with an advanced solid tumor such as melanoma, head and neck, liver or kidney cancer. J is TRBJ2-7 and V is TRBV27, with 8 bases that match TRBD2. The CDR3, as DNA: TGTGCCAGCATTATGAGGCGGGGGGCCTACGAGCAGTACTTC. It translates to CASIMRRGAYEQYF.